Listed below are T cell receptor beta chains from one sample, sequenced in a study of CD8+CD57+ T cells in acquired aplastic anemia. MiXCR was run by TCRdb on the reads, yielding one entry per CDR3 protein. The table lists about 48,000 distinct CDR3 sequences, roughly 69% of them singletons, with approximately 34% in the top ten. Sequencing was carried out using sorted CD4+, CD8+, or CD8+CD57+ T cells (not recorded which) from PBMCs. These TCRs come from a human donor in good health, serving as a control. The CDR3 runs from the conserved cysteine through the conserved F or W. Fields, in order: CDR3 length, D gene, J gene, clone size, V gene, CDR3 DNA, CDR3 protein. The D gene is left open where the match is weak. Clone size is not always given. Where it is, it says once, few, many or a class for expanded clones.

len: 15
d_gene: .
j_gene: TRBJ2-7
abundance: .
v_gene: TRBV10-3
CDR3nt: TGTGCCATCAGTGAGCTCCAGGGTGCCTCCTACGAGCAGTACTTC
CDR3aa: CAISELQGASYEQYF

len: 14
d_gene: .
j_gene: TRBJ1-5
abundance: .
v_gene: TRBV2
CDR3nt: TGTGCCACCACCACTGCGGGAAGCGATCAGCCCCAGCATTTT
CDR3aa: CATTTAGSDQPQHF

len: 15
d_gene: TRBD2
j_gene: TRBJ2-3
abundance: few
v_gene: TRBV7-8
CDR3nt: TGTGCCAGCAGCCGGACTAGCGTGGCCGGAGATACGCAGTATTTT
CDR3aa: CASSRTSVAGDTQYF

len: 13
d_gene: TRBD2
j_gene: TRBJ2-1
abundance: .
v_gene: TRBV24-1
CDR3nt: TGTGCCACCGCCGGGACTACGAGCAATGAGCAGTTCTTC
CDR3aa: CATAGTTSNEQFF

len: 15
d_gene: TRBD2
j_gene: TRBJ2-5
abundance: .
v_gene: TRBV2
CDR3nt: TGTGCGACCAGTTTTTCCGCGGGGGTACAAGAGACCCAGTACTTC
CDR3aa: CATSFSAGVQETQYF

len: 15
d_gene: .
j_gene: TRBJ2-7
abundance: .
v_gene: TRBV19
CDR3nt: TGTGCCAGTAGACCCTCGGGACACCGATCCTACGAGCAGTACTTC
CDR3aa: CASRPSGHRSYEQYF

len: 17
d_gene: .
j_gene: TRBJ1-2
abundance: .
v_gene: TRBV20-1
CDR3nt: TGCAGTGCTAGAGGAGAAGTGGGTCGGGACCTAAAGTGGGGCTACACCTTC
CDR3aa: CSARGEVGRDLKWGYTF

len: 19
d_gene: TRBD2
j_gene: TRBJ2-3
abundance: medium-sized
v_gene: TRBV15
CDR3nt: TGTGCCACCAGCAGTCCCCAGGCCCCAACTAGCGGGAACACAGATACGCAGTATTTT
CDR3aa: CATSSPQAPTSGNTDTQYF

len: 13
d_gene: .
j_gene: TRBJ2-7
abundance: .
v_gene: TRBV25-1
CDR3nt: TGTGCCAGCAAGGAATCTAGAGCCTACGAGCAGTACTTC
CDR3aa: CASKESRAYEQYF

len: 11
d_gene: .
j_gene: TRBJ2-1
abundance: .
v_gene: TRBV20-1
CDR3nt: TGCAGTGCTAGAGTCGGGTTTGAGCAGTTCTTC
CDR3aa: CSARVGFEQFF

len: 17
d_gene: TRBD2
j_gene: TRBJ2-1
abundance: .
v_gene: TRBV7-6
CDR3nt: TGTGCCAGCAGCTTAGCGAATCCTAGCGGGGGGGTTCATGAGCAGTTCTTC
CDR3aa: CASSLANPSGGVHEQFF

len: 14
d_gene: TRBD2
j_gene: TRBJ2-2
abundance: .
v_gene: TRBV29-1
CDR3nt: TGCAGCGTCAGACTAGCGGGGGGTACCGGGGAGCTGTTTTTT
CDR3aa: CSVRLAGGTGELFF

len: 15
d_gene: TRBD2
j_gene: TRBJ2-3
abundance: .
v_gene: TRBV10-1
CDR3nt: TGCGCCAGCAAGGGAAGCGGGGGGGCCCTTGATACGCAGTATTTT
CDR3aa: CASKGSGGALDTQYF